This entry describes one T cell receptor beta chain. The entry originates in a study of blood T cell repertoires in COVID-19. Study summary: The origin of the acute and convalescent COVID-19 samples was the United States, Italy and Spain.

The CDR3 extends over 14 amino acids. V was cut by 2 bases and J by 4 bases, with 8 bases left in between. CDR1 LGHDT and CDR2 YNNKEL come from the germline V gene (reference sequence). Per the original data handling: Amplification with reference gene primers provided the estimates of nucleated cell counts. Assay: immunoSEQ multiplex PCR; the TCRdb copy retains only in-frame clones and omits some. The V and J calls and clone size come from that table; D and trimming were worked out from the DNA. Of about 80,000 clones in the sample, roughly four fifths were seen once. The sequence came from a human donor in a cohort sampled during active COVID-19. This sequence joins TRBV3-1 (or the pseudogene TRBV3-2) and TRBJ1-4; the D gene is possibly TRBD1 (5 bases). The material sequenced was peripheral blood. The CDR3 loop is CASSQQGFNEKLFF. In DNA form, the CDR3 reads TGTGCCAGCAGCCAACAGGGATTTAATGAAAAACTGTTTTTT.